Below, 28 T cell receptor beta chains from the same sample are listed, as sequenced in a study of T-cell memory formation after mild COVID-19 (dated by TCRdb to the early 2020s). Library creation used 5' RACE. This sample was sequenced with an Illumina NovaSeq 6000. TCRdb reworked the public reads: Q25 trimming with fastp, MiXCR clone assembly, productive beta chains retained. Each record represents a unique CDR3 protein, reported with the most common genes and DNA among its rows. A total of some 340,000 distinct CDR3 sequences appear in this sample, over 10% of them only once. Roughly 23% of the sample is taken by the ten largest. Sequencing input: PBMCs or a T cell subset sorted from them (not recorded which). The receptor set was obtained from a man in his late teens or twenties who had mild COVID-19 (a few samples of this study predate the infection). The sample titles of this study are shuffled in the database, so cell type and time point are left out; the donor was told from shared clones.

This clonotype came up many times. The genes are TRBV4-3 and TRBJ2-1; 7 bases fit TRBD2. The germline V gene encodes CDR1 LGHNA and CDR2 YSLEER. The V segment lost 0 bases and the J segment 6 bases; nucleotides outside the gene matches: 17. The CDR3 is made up of 19 amino acids. CDR3 protein: CASSQDAGRGGPRPNEQFF. The CDR3 bases are TGCGCCAGCAGCCAAGATGCGGGGCGCGGGGGTCCGCGGCCCAATGAGCAGTTCTTC.

This rearrangement joins TRBV5-5 to TRBJ2-7, with no clear D. Germline V lookup: CDR1 SGHKS, CDR2 YYEKEE (reference sequence). The length of the CDR3 is 14 residues. The V and J ends lost 3 bases and 3 bases respectively, with 13 bases between them. CDR3 amino acids: CASSSGLINYEQYF. The CDR3 bases are TGTGCCAGCAGCTCTGGGCTGATAAACTACGAGCAGTACTTC. Full variable domain (remainder filled in from reference TRBV5-5 and TRBJ2-7): DAGVTQSPTHLIKTRGQQVTLRCSPISGHKSVSWYQQVLGQGPQFIFQYYEKEERGRGNFPDRFSARQFPNYSSELNVNALLLGDSALYLCASSSGLINYEQYFGPGTRLTVT.

This clonotype appeared a few times. The chain carries TRBV23-1 and TRBJ2-3; D call uncertain. TRBV23-1 is an ORF; its function is uncertain. V was cut by 10 bases and J by 9 bases, with 17 bases left in between. The CDR3 is 12 residues long. CDR3: CATPSTDLTQYF. CDR3 in DNA: TGCGCCACCCCGTCGACCGACCTCACGCAGTATTTT.

This clonotype came up a few times. The rearrangement uses TRBV15 and TRBJ2-5, with D perhaps matching TRBD2 (6 bases). V was cut by 0 bases and J by 5 bases, with 13 bases left in between. Germline V gives CDR1 LNHNV, CDR2 YYDKDF (reference sequence). CDR3 length: 15 amino acids. The CDR3 sequence is CATSRDRDLDETQYF. The CDR3 coding sequence is TGTGCCACCAGCAGAGATCGGGACTTAGACGAGACCCAGTACTTC. Filled out from reference TRBV15 and TRBJ2-5, the complete variable domain reads DAMVIQNPRYQVTQFGKPVTLSCSQTLNHNVMYWYQQKSSQAPKLLFHYYDKDFNNEADTPDNFQSRRPNTSFCFLDIRSPGLGDTAMYLCATSRDRDLDETQYFGPGTRLLVL.

The chain combines TRBV5-1 with TRBJ2-5; TRBD1 matches 8 bases. CDR3 length: 18 amino acids. The V gene's germline CDR1 is SGHRS and CDR2 YFSETQ. V gave up 5 bases and J gave up 4 bases; unmatched junction bases: 19. CDR3 DNA: TGCGCCAGCAGTGAGGGGCAGGGGGCAATGCGGAGAGGAGAGACCCAGTACTTC. Translating it yields CASSEGQGAMRRGETQYF.

The V and J genes are TRBV6-6 and TRBJ2-1; D is uncertain. Germline values: CDR1 MNHNY, CDR2 SVGAGI (reference sequence). The length of the CDR3 is 14 residues. Deletions cut 11 bases from V and 2 bases from J, with 16 bases between. In DNA, the CDR3 is TGTGCCGCCGCGGTACACCAAGCCTACAATGAGCAGTTCTTC. It codes for CAAAVHQAYNEQFF.

The gene calls are TRBV7-2 and TRBJ1-2; no reliable D call. Germline V gene data show CDR1 as SGHTA and CDR2 as FQGNSA. Trimming removed 5 bases at V and 3 bases at J, with 7 bases between. The CDR3 is 12 amino acids. The CDR3 loop is CASSRADYGYTF. Written as DNA, the CDR3 is TGTGCCAGCAGCCGCGCAGACTATGGCTACACCTTC.

This clonotype showed up just a few times. The chain combines TRBV7-8 with TRBJ2-5, with D maybe TRBD1 (6 bases). Germline V CDR1 and CDR2: SGHVS, FQNEAQ. The ends were cut back, 5 bases at V and 6 bases at J, with 13 bases in the middle. This CDR3 is built from 13 residues. In DNA, the CDR3 is TGTGCCAGCAGCCTCAGGGACACAAAGACCCAGTACTTC. Protein: CASSLRDTKTQYF.

The chain is built from TRBV24-1 and TRBJ2-3; the D gene is possibly TRBD2 (5 bases). Trimming shortened V by 3 bases and J by 6 bases, and 6 bases separated the two germline ends. The CDR3 loop spans 12 amino acids. CDR1 is KGHDR, CDR2 SFDVKD, per germline. The CDR3 region has the DNA TGTGCCACCAGTGATCCGGGGGATACGCAGTATTTT. Translating gives CATSDPGDTQYF.

This chain links TRBV5-1 with TRBJ2-5, with D perhaps matching TRBD1 (5 bases). The CDR3 is 14 amino acids. From germline, CDR1 is SGHRS and CDR2 YFSETQ. V lost 6 bases and J 3 bases, leaving 15 bases between the germline ends. The CDR3 DNA reads TGCGCCAGCACCCCGAAGGGGTTGGAAGAGACCCAGTACTTC. Translating gives CASTPKGLEETQYF.

The V call is TRBV5-1, the J call TRBJ2-7; weak D call: TRBD1 (6 bases). Looked up from germline, CDR1 is SGHRS and CDR2 is YFSETQ. The CDR3 is 14 residues long. V was pared by 4 bases and J by 3 bases, with 14 bases between. In DNA form, the CDR3 reads TGCGCCAGCAGCCAGCAGGGGAGAAGCTACGAGCAGTACTTC. Translated: CASSQQGRSYEQYF. The entire variable domain, with the rest obtained from reference TRBV5-1 and TRBJ2-7, is as follows: KAGVTQTPRYLIKTRGQQVTLSCSPISGHRSVSWYQQTPGQGLQFLFEYFSETQRNKGNFPGRFSGRQFSNSRSEMNVSTLELGDSALYLCASSQQGRSYEQYFGPGTRLTVT.

This clonotype was picked up many times. The chain uses TRBV19 and TRBJ1-2, with D maybe TRBD1 (5 bases). Deletions cut 3 bases from V and 4 bases from J, with 15 bases between. CDR1 LNHDA and CDR2 SQIVND come from the germline V gene (reference sequence). The CDR3 totals 15 residues. CDR3: CASSIFGSGIYGYTF. For the CDR3, the DNA is TGTGCCAGTAGTATCTTCGGGTCAGGGATCTATGGCTACACCTTC.

This clonotype was counted a few times. This chain links TRBV28 with TRBJ1-3; no clear D. Trimming left V 3 bases short and J 5 bases short, with 8 bases between. The germline V gene has CDR1 MDHEN and CDR2 SYDVKM. This CDR3 comprises 13 residues. The CDR3 sequence: CASSFRSRNTIYF. In nucleotides, the CDR3 is TGTGCCAGCAGTTTCCGCTCGCGAAACACCATATATTTT.

This clonotype was picked up many times. This chain connects TRBV15 to TRBJ1-6; D ambiguous. Germline V gene data show CDR1 as LNHNV and CDR2 as YYDKDF (reference sequence). The CDR3 runs 12 residues. V was pared by 0 bases and J by 9 bases, with 3 bases between. CDR3 sequence: CATSRDLSPLHF. The CDR3 DNA sequence: TGTGCCACCAGCAGAGATCTTTCACCCCTCCACTTT.

This chain links TRBV7-9 with TRBJ1-1; possibly TRBD1 for D (6 bases). Germline CDR1 reads SEHNR; CDR2 reads FQNEAQ (reference sequence). V lost 3 bases and J 6 bases, leaving 17 bases between the germline ends. The CDR3 runs 15 residues. In DNA, the CDR3 is TGTGCCAGCAGCTTTAGGGGGTCGGAGGAGGCTGAAGCTTTCTTT. Translating it yields CASSFRGSEEAEAFF. The variable domain in full, completed from reference TRBV7-9 and TRBJ1-1, reads DTGVSQNPRHKITKRGQNVTFRCDPISEHNRLYWYRQTLGQGPEFLTYFQNEAQLEKSRLLSDRFSAERPKGSFSTLEIQRTEQGDSAMYLCASSFRGSEEAEAFFGQGTRLTVV.

The rearrangement uses TRBV20-1 and TRBJ1-2; D unresolved. Germline V gene sequence: CDR1 DFQATT, CDR2 SNEGSKA (reference sequence). This CDR3 is 10 amino acids long. Trimming shortened V by 7 bases and J by 4 bases, and 7 bases separated the two germline ends. The CDR3 bases are TGCAGTGGAACGGGCTATGGCTACACCTTC. This codes for CSGTGYGYTF.

V gene TRBV5-1 combines with J gene TRBJ1-1; D unclear. Germline-derived CDR1 and CDR2 are SGHRS and YFSETQ. Trimming removed 2 bases at V and 4 bases at J, with 9 bases between. The CDR3 loop spans 13 amino acids. The CDR3 reads CASSFEAGTEAFF. Written as DNA, the CDR3 is TGCGCCAGCAGCTTTGAGGCAGGCACTGAAGCTTTCTTT.

This CDR3 is CASSRPTSRETQYF. The CDR3 DNA is TGTGCCAGCAGCCGCCCGACTAGCAGAGAGACCCAGTACTTC. The rearrangement links TRBV7-2 to TRBJ2-5; TRBD2 matches at 7 bases. Germline V CDR1 and CDR2: SGHTA, FQGNSA. The CDR3 covers 14 residues. V was pared by 5 bases and J by 4 bases, with 7 bases of the junction left unmatched.

This clonotype has a count of ten or more. The J gene is TRBJ2-5, the V gene TRBV7-2, with TRBD2 identical over 11 bases. Unmatched junction bases numbered 8, after V lost 11 bases and J lost 0 bases. This CDR3 has 15 amino acids. CDR1 is SGHTA and CDR2 is FQGNSA in the germline V gene. CDR3 in amino acids: CACDASGGYQETQYF. The CDR3 DNA reads TGTGCCTGCGACGCTAGCGGGGGGTACCAAGAGACCCAGTACTTC.

This clonotype has just a few counts. The chain joins TRBV7-2 to TRBJ1-5; D gene uncertain. The CDR3 totals 15 residues. The V end was cut by 3 bases, the J end by 5 bases, with 14 bases between. Per germline, CDR1 SGHTA and CDR2 FQGNSA. In nucleotides, the CDR3 is TGTGCCAGCAGCTTCGGACGCCCCGGGGATCAGCCCCAGCATTTT. Amino acids: CASSFGRPGDQPQHF.

This clonotype was detected a few times. This sequence joins TRBV5-1 and TRBJ2-2; 7 nucleotides align to TRBD1. The CDR3 covers 11 residues. In germline, CDR1 is SGHRS, CDR2 YFSETQ. With V trimmed by 10 bases and J by 5 bases, 2 bases remained unmatched. DNA for the CDR3: TGCGCCCAACAGGGGACCGGGGAGCTGTTTTTT. Its protein is CAQQGTGELFF.

This chain links TRBV4-1 with TRBJ2-3; TRBD2 matches 11 bases. The CDR3 runs to 16 residues. V gave up 1 base and J gave up 4 bases; unmatched junction bases: 4. Looked up from germline, CDR1 is MGHRA and CDR2 is YSYEKL. Written as DNA, the CDR3 is TGCGCCAGCAGCCAAGGACTAGCGGGGCGTGCAGATACGCAGTATTTT. This gives the protein CASSQGLAGRADTQYF.

In its sample, this clonotype was seen a few times. This rearrangement joins TRBV2 to TRBJ1-2; maybe TRBD1 (5 bases). V dropped 0 bases and J dropped 2 bases, with 10 bases sitting between them. Germline lookup yields CDR1 SNHLY and CDR2 FYNNEI. The CDR3 totals 15 residues. The CDR3 reads CASSEALGANYGYTF. The CDR3 DNA follows: TGTGCCAGCAGTGAAGCGCTTGGGGCAAACTATGGCTACACCTTC.

The V call is TRBV25-1, the J call TRBJ2-3; a weak D match, TRBD1 (6 bases). V shed 4 bases and J shed 4 bases, with 12 bases lying between them. There are 14 residues in the CDR3. The germline gives CDR1 MGHDK, CDR2 SYGVNS. The CDR3 loop reads CASSAYRDPDTQYF. The CDR3 DNA sequence: TGTGCCAGCAGTGCATACAGGGACCCAGATACGCAGTATTTT.

This chain's CDR3 is CASSYSATGSGNTIYF. The CDR3 DNA reads as TGTGCCAGCAGTTACTCCGCGACAGGGTCTGGAAACACCATATATTTT. The chain recombines TRBV6-5 with TRBJ1-3; TRBD1 matches at 7 bases. J was trimmed by 1 base and V by 0 bases; bases with no gene match: 3. The CDR3 has 16 residues. Germline-derived CDR1 and CDR2 are MNHEY and SVGAGI.

This clonotype was recorded a few times. The genes are TRBV13 and TRBJ2-1; D might be TRBD2 (6 bases). The CDR3 extends over 16 amino acids. V dropped 7 bases and J dropped 1 base, with 17 bases sitting between them. The V gene's germline CDR1 is PRHDT and CDR2 FYEKMQ (reference sequence). CDR3 coding DNA: TGTGCCAGCACCTGGCTCGGAGGGTCGTCCTACAATGAGCAGTTCTTC. Its protein product is CASTWLGGSSYNEQFF.

This clonotype was picked up a small number of times. This chain connects TRBV6-5 to TRBJ1-4; TRBD1 is a possible D gene (6 bases). Germline CDR1 reads MNHEY; CDR2 reads SVGAGI. Trimming removed 6 bases from V and 5 bases from J, with 16 bases in between. The CDR3 is 15 residues long. The CDR3 DNA sequence: TGTGCCAGCAGCAGACAGGCGGACCAAAATGAAAAACTGTTTTTT. Its protein is CASSRQADQNEKLFF.

The chain has TRBV7-9 and TRBJ1-4; 9 bases agree with TRBD1. V lost 2 bases and J lost 3; bases outside the gene matches: 7. This CDR3 comprises 17 residues. CDR1 is SEHNR, CDR2 FQNEAQ, per germline (reference sequence). The CDR3 region is CASSLLTGGVSNEKLFF. The DNA of the CDR3 is TGTGCCAGCAGCTTATTAACAGGGGGCGTTTCTAATGAAAAACTGTTTTTT.